This entry lists 13 T cell receptor beta chains sequenced from one sample in a study of low-dose radiotherapy and immunotherapy resistance in tumors. Regarding time point: before trial treatment. First-strand cDNA relied on TRAV- and TRBV-specific primers spanning alpha and beta chains. With a V-primer adapter and a constant-region primer, TCRs were amplified for about 20 PCR cycles. TCRdb re-analysed the reads in MiXCR, keeping a single row per CDR3 protein. The repertoire holds over 65,000 distinct CDR3 sequences, with around 17% as singletons. The sample consisted of PBMCs, taken before treatment. These receptors were obtained from a male donor with prostate cancer.

There are a few counts of this clonotype. CDR3 DNA sequence: TGTGCCAGCAGCCGGACAGCCGCATTGAAGACCCAGTACTTC. Protein product: CASSRTAALKTQYF. This rearrangement joins TRBV14 to TRBJ2-5; TRBD1 is a possible D gene (6 bases). The CDR3 length is 14 residues. V was shortened by 4 bases and J by 6 bases, with 15 bases between the two germline ends. Germline-derived CDR1 and CDR2 are SGHDN and FVKESK.

This clonotype turned up a few times. This is likely an artifact of a read error, given a far larger clone one base away. The rearrangement joins TRBV6-2 or TRBV6-3 to TRBJ2-2; 7 bases line up with TRBD2. CDR3 length: 11 amino acids. The V segment lost 8 bases and the J segment 13 bases; nucleotides outside the gene matches: 7. The V gene's germline CDR1 is MNHEY and CDR2 SVGEGT. This chain's CDR3 is CASPRVAGLFF. The CDR3, as DNA: TGTGCCAGCCCCCGAGTAGCGGGGCTGTTTTTT.

This clonotype came up many times. The chain uses TRBV7-2 and TRBJ1-2; TRBD1 is a possible D gene (5 bases). With 6 bases removed from V and 3 bases from J, the gap between germline ends came to 17 bases. The germline gives CDR1 SGHTA, CDR2 FQGNSA. This CDR3 is 15 amino acids long. CDR3 residues: CASSFGLVGDYGYTF. In DNA form, the CDR3 reads TGTGCCAGCAGTTTCGGACTGGTGGGGGACTATGGCTACACCTTC.

This clonotype was detected only a few times. It differs at one base from a far larger clone, so likely a read error. The gene calls are TRBV4-2 and TRBJ2-3; the D gene could be TRBD1 or TRBD2 (5 bases each). CDR1 is LGHNA and CDR2 is YNFKEQ in the germline V gene. Trimming took off 4 bases at V and 3 bases at J, with 11 bases between the two ends. There are 14 residues in the CDR3. DNA for the CDR3: TGTGCCAGCAGCCCTGGGACGGAGACAGATACGCAGTATTTT. Translating it yields CASSPGTETDTQYF.

Comments on this clonotype: A far larger clone lies a single base away; this is likely a read error. The chain uses TRBV6-1 and TRBJ2-3, with D hard to call. This CDR3 spans 16 amino acids. The germline CDR1 and CDR2 sequences are MNHNS and SASEGT. For the CDR3, the DNA is TGTGCCATCAGTTACTCGAGGCTTTTTAGCACAGATACGCAGTATTTT. Translated, it gives CAISYSRLFSTDTQYF.

This clonotype occurred many times. The rearrangement uses TRBV3-1 and TRBJ2-6, with D tentatively TRBD2 (7 bases). Trimming took 1 base from V and 4 from J, leaving 20 bases between them. The CDR3 is 19 amino acids. Germline loops: CDR1 LGHDT, CDR2 YNNKEL (reference sequence). The CDR3 sequence: CASSQGGGHRLRGANVLTF. CDR3 sequence (DNA): TGTGCCAGCAGCCAAGGGGGGGGCCACCGACTCAGGGGGGCCAACGTCCTGACTTTC.

This clonotype was seen at least ten times. This chain uses TRBV5-1 with TRBJ2-1; D uncertain. Trimming cost V 2 bases and J 7 bases, with 7 bases left between them. Germline values: CDR1 SGHRS, CDR2 YFSETQ. This CDR3 is 12 amino acids long. In DNA, the CDR3 is TGCGCCAGCAGCTTCTCCCAGAATGAGCAGTTCTTC. Its translation: CASSFSQNEQFF.

This clonotype was seen at least ten times. The J gene is TRBJ2-5, the V gene TRBV20-1, with 9 positions matching TRBD2. Looked up from germline, CDR1 is DFQATT and CDR2 is SNEGSKA (reference sequence). The length of the CDR3 is 16 residues. V dropped 0 bases and J dropped 5; count of bases not matched to a gene: 10. Here the CDR3 DNA reads TGCAGTGCTAGAGATCTGATAGCGGGGGCGGAGGAGACCCAGTACTTC. Encoded protein: CSARDLIAGAEETQYF.

The rearrangement links TRBV18 to TRBJ1-5; 8 bases are a match to TRBD1. The V gene end was trimmed by 5 bases and the J gene end by 6 bases; junction bases not matched to a gene: 3. CDR1 and CDR2 from the germline V gene are KGHSH and LQKENI. The CDR3 contains 13 residues. This CDR3 is CASSTDRGQPQHF. The DNA for the CDR3 is TGTGCCAGCTCAACCGACAGGGGTCAGCCCCAGCATTTT. The full variable domain, rest sourced from reference TRBV18 and TRBJ1-5, is NAGVMQNPRHLVRRRGQEARLRCSPMKGHSHVYWYRQLPEEGLKFMVYLQKENIIDESGMPKERFSAEFPKEGPSILRIQQVVRGDSAAYFCASSTDRGQPQHFGDGTRLSIL.

This clonotype was seen many times. V is TRBV2 and J is TRBJ2-7; possibly TRBD1 for D (6 bases). CDR1 is SNHLY, CDR2 FYNNEI, per germline. Trimming shortened V by 0 bases and J by 1 base, and 13 bases separated the two germline ends. The CDR3 spans 16 residues. The chain's CDR3 is CASSEARDRRSYEQYF. DNA for the CDR3: TGTGCCAGCAGTGAAGCCCGAGACAGGAGGTCCTACGAGCAGTACTTC. Filled out from reference TRBV2 and TRBJ2-7, the complete variable domain reads EPEVTQTPSHQVTQMGQEVILRCVPISNHLYFYWYRQILGQKVEFLVSFYNNEISEKSEIFDDQFSVERPDGSNFTLKIRSTKLEDSAMYFCASSEARDRRSYEQYFGPGTRLTVT.

This clonotype has at least ten counts. The chain is built from TRBV30 and TRBJ2-2; no clear D gene. This CDR3 comprises 15 residues. CDR1 GTSNPN and CDR2 SVGIG come from the germline V gene (reference sequence). Trimming shortened V by 2 bases and J by 6 bases, and 16 bases separated the two germline ends. This CDR3 is CAWSSGSQAPGELFF. CDR3 nucleotides: TGTGCCTGGAGTTCCGGGTCCCAGGCACCCGGGGAGCTGTTTTTT.

This clonotype has at least ten counts. The chain links TRBV14 to TRBJ1-1, with unresolved D. The germline gives CDR1 SGHDN, CDR2 FVKESK. V dropped 1 base and J dropped 5 bases, with 8 bases sitting between them. There are 13 residues in the CDR3. The CDR3: CASSQGRSTEAFF. Here the CDR3 DNA reads TGTGCCAGCAGCCAAGGTCGAAGTACTGAAGCTTTCTTT.

The sample holds many counts of this clonotype. J is TRBJ2-7 and V is TRBV29-1, with 9 bases matching TRBD1. The CDR3 is 13 residues long. Germline lookup yields CDR1 SQVTM and CDR2 ANQGSEA. V trimming: 1 base; J trimming: 4 bases; junction bases outside the gene matches: 2. The DNA of the CDR3 is TGCAGCGTTGAAGGGGACAGGGAATACGAGCAGTACTTC. Amino acid sequence: CSVEGDREYEQYF.